This TCR beta chain was profiled in a study of long-term antiretroviral therapy in people with HIV. The CDR3 consists of 16 residues. Looked up from germline, CDR1 is LNHNV and CDR2 is YYDKDF (reference sequence). V shed 5 bases and J shed 4 bases, with 17 bases lying between them. The assay used was immunoSEQ (version v3.0), run at survey level. Profiling relied on immunoSEQ multiplex PCR, and the TCRdb table lists in-frame clones only, not all of them. This sample carries 24,000 or so clones, 85% of them seen once, and the ten largest clones take around 9.6%. The rearrangement links TRBV15 to TRBJ1-4, with D unclear. This specimen consisted of unsorted PBMCs, obtained 2.3 years after starting antiretroviral therapy. This TCR was sampled from a middle-aged man with HIV. CDR3 nucleotides: TGTGCCACCAGCCCCCGGAGGCCAGGCGGTAATGAAAAACTGTTTTTT. It yields the protein CATSPRRPGGNEKLFF.